This T cell receptor beta chain was retrieved from a study of CD8+ T cells in alopecia areata. Investigators isolated RNA and reverse transcribed it into cDNA to act as the sequencing template. Libraries were prepared by immunoSEQ multiplex PCR; TCRdb keeps only in-frame clonotypes and omits some of them. Of some 170,000 clones detected, 67% appear once; the ten largest clones hold about 10%. The CDR3 extends over 14 amino acids. Germline V gene lookup returns CDR1 SQVTM and CDR2 ANQGSEA. The J segment lost 6 bases and the V segment lost 0 bases, leaving 2 bases of the junction unmatched. The receptor comes from a human donor with alopecia areata. The V call is TRBV29-1, the J call TRBJ2-1, with 10 bases aligning to TRBD1. The sequencing used CD8+ T cells sorted from blood, collected at week 0. The CDR3 bases are TGCAGCGTTGAAGAAGGGACAGGGGTCAATGAGCAGTTCTTC. The encoded protein is CSVEEGTGVNEQFF.